The rows below give T cell receptor beta chains drawn from one sample of a study of cytomegalovirus exposure and HLA in healthy donors. Some clones are missing from TCRdb's copy, which holds only in-frame ones; the method was immunoSEQ multiplex PCR. This table holds approximately 120,000 clones, roughly 80% found once. Material: PBMCs. The source of these receptors is a man younger than 40 in good health and CMV-seronegative. CDR3s include the opening cysteine and the closing phenylalanine or tryptophan. Each record gives: J gene, V gene, D gene, clone size, CDR3 DNA, CDR3 protein. D genes are given only for firm matches. Not all rows give a size; the values are once, few, many and, for expanded clones, a class.

J gene: TRBJ1-1; V gene: TRBV5-1; D gene: TRBD1; clone size: .; CDR3 DNA: TGCGCCAGCAGCTTGGGCAGGGGGCCCACTGAAGCTTTCTTT; CDR3 protein: CASSLGRGPTEAFF
J gene: TRBJ2-4; V gene: TRBV7-9; D gene: .; clone size: .; CDR3 DNA: TGTGCCAGCAGCCAAGTCCAGGGGCCAAACGGCATTCAGTACTTC; CDR3 protein: CASSQVQGPNGIQYF
J gene: TRBJ2-1; V gene: TRBV19; D gene: TRBD2; clone size: once; CDR3 DNA: TGTGCCAGTAGGGTAGCGGGAGCCGCCTACAATGAGCAGTTCTTC; CDR3 protein: CASRVAGAAYNEQFF
J gene: TRBJ2-3; V gene: TRBV4-3; D gene: TRBD1; clone size: few; CDR3 DNA: TGCGCCAGCAGCCGGGGACAGGGGGGAGTAACAGATACGCAGTATTTT; CDR3 protein: CASSRGQGGVTDTQYF
J gene: TRBJ1-1; V gene: TRBV30; D gene: .; clone size: .; CDR3 DNA: TGTGCCTGGATTTGGAGTTCGAATGAAGCTTTCTTT; CDR3 protein: CAWIWSSNEAFF
J gene: TRBJ1-2; V gene: TRBV5-1; D gene: .; clone size: .; CDR3 DNA: TGCGCCAGCAGCTTGGAACGGGACACCTATGGCTACACCTTC; CDR3 protein: CASSLERDTYGYTF
J gene: TRBJ2-7; V gene: TRBV6-6; D gene: .; clone size: .; CDR3 DNA: TGTGCCAGCAGTTCGGGACAACCATACGAGCAGTACTTC; CDR3 protein: CASSSGQPYEQYF
J gene: TRBJ2-7; V gene: TRBV2; D gene: TRBD1; clone size: .; CDR3 DNA: TGTGCCAGCAGTGAAGGGGGGACAGGGGGGGAATACGAGCAGTACTTC; CDR3 protein: CASSEGGTGGEYEQYF
J gene: TRBJ2-7; V gene: TRBV7-2; D gene: TRBD2; clone size: .; CDR3 DNA: TGTGCCAGCAGCTTAGCTTTACTAGCGGGGGAGGTCTACGAGCAGTACTTC; CDR3 protein: CASSLALLAGEVYEQYF
J gene: TRBJ1-1; V gene: TRBV6-5; D gene: TRBD1; clone size: .; CDR3 DNA: TGTGCCAGCAGTTTGGACAGGTACATGAACACTGAAGCTTTCTTT; CDR3 protein: CASSLDRYMNTEAFF
J gene: TRBJ1-2; V gene: TRBV19; D gene: .; clone size: few; CDR3 DNA: TGTGCCAGTAGCCCACTCGGGACAAGTAACTATGGCTACACCTTC; CDR3 protein: CASSPLGTSNYGYTF
J gene: TRBJ2-3; V gene: TRBV4-2; D gene: TRBD2; clone size: .; CDR3 DNA: TGTGCCAGCAGCCAAGAGCGGGGGGGCCAAGATACGCAGTATTTT; CDR3 protein: CASSQERGGQDTQYF
J gene: TRBJ2-3; V gene: TRBV28; D gene: TRBD2; clone size: once; CDR3 DNA: TGTGCCAGCAGTTTATCTAGCGGGGGTACAGATACGCAGTATTTT; CDR3 protein: CASSLSSGGTDTQYF
J gene: TRBJ1-2; V gene: TRBV7-9; D gene: .; clone size: .; CDR3 DNA: TGTGCCAGCAGCTTAGGGGCAGGGGGCTACACCTTC; CDR3 protein: CASSLGAGGYTF
J gene: TRBJ1-5; V gene: TRBV6-1; D gene: .; clone size: .; CDR3 DNA: TGTGCCAGCAGGATGAACACAGGGTTTGAGCCCCAGCATTTT; CDR3 protein: CASRMNTGFEPQHF
J gene: TRBJ1-2; V gene: TRBV7-3; D gene: .; clone size: once; CDR3 DNA: TGTGCCAGCAGCCCCAAACCCGGCTATGGCTACACCTTC; CDR3 protein: CASSPKPGYGYTF
J gene: TRBJ2-1; V gene: TRBV27; D gene: TRBD2; clone size: .; CDR3 DNA: TGTGCCAGCAGTTTCCTGACTAGCGGGGGTTACAATGAGCAGTTCTTC; CDR3 protein: CASSFLTSGGYNEQFF
J gene: TRBJ2-2; V gene: TRBV5-4; D gene: TRBD2; clone size: .; CDR3 DNA: TGTGCCAGCAGCCCGAGAGCGGGAGTTATCACCGGGGAGCTGTTTTTT; CDR3 protein: CASSPRAGVITGELFF
J gene: TRBJ2-7; V gene: TRBV7-2; D gene: TRBD2; clone size: .; CDR3 DNA: TGTGCCAGCAGCTTAACGTGGGCTAGCGGGGGGGCTCAGTACTACGAGCAGTACTTC; CDR3 protein: CASSLTWASGGAQYYEQYF
J gene: TRBJ2-7; V gene: TRBV30; D gene: .; clone size: .; CDR3 DNA: TGTGCCTGGAGGCGCCAGGGGCCCGAGCAGTACTTC; CDR3 protein: CAWRRQGPEQYF
J gene: TRBJ1-1; V gene: TRBV6-5; D gene: TRBD1; clone size: .; CDR3 DNA: TGTGCCAGCAGCCCGGGACAGGGGATTGAAGCTTTCTTT; CDR3 protein: CASSPGQGIEAFF
J gene: TRBJ2-3; V gene: TRBV9; D gene: .; clone size: once; CDR3 DNA: TGTGCCAGCAGCGTGGCTGGGGGGAGTGGGTCCGATACGCAGTATTTT; CDR3 protein: CASSVAGGSGSDTQYF
J gene: TRBJ1-2; V gene: TRBV5-6; D gene: TRBD1; clone size: .; CDR3 DNA: TGTGCCAGCAGCTTGGAGCCGGGGACAGTTACCCGATTCAACTATGGCTACACCTTC; CDR3 protein: CASSLEPGTVTRFNYGYTF
J gene: TRBJ2-1; V gene: TRBV6-4; D gene: TRBD2; clone size: few; CDR3 DNA: TGTGCCAGCAGTGTACAGGGACTAGCGGGCAATGAGCAGTTCTTC; CDR3 protein: CASSVQGLAGNEQFF
J gene: TRBJ2-1; V gene: TRBV27; D gene: TRBD2; clone size: .; CDR3 DNA: TGTGCCAGCAGTTTATTCAGGGCGGGGGGGCTGCCTGGTGAGCAGTTCTTC; CDR3 protein: CASSLFRAGGLPGEQFF
J gene: TRBJ1-6; V gene: TRBV6-4; D gene: .; clone size: .; CDR3 DNA: TGTGCCAGCAGTGACAGGGGTAATTCACCCCTCCACTTT; CDR3 protein: CASSDRGNSPLHF
J gene: TRBJ2-2; V gene: TRBV27; D gene: TRBD1; clone size: once; CDR3 DNA: TGTGCCAGCAGGCCTACAGGGGGTGGTACCGGGGAGCTGTTTTTT; CDR3 protein: CASRPTGGGTGELFF
J gene: TRBJ2-1; V gene: TRBV27; D gene: TRBD2; clone size: .; CDR3 DNA: TGTGCCAGCAACCCCCGGGGAGGGGAGCAGTTCTTC; CDR3 protein: CASNPRGGEQFF
J gene: TRBJ2-3; V gene: TRBV27; D gene: TRBD2; clone size: .; CDR3 DNA: TGTGCCAGCAGTTTGCGGGGACTAGCGGCGACAGATACGCAGTATTTT; CDR3 protein: CASSLRGLAATDTQYF
J gene: TRBJ1-3; V gene: TRBV28; D gene: TRBD1; clone size: .; CDR3 DNA: TGTGCCAGCAGGTCCGCCGGGACAGGGTCTGGAAACACCATATATTTT; CDR3 protein: CASRSAGTGSGNTIYF
J gene: TRBJ1-5; V gene: TRBV19; D gene: TRBD1; clone size: few; CDR3 DNA: TGTGCCAGTAGTATGTCAGGGACAGGGGGGCAGCCCCAGCATTTT; CDR3 protein: CASSMSGTGGQPQHF
J gene: TRBJ2-7; V gene: TRBV6-1; D gene: .; clone size: .; CDR3 DNA: TGTGCCGTCGGCTCCTACGAGCAGTACTTC; CDR3 protein: CAVGSYEQYF
J gene: TRBJ1-3; V gene: TRBV5-1; D gene: .; clone size: .; CDR3 DNA: TGCGCCAGCAGACAGAGCTCTGGAAACACCATATATTTT; CDR3 protein: CASRQSSGNTIYF
J gene: TRBJ1-6; V gene: TRBV27; D gene: .; clone size: .; CDR3 DNA: TGTGCCAGCAGTTTACTTCCCCTAAGATCCAATAATTCACCCCTCCACTTT; CDR3 protein: CASSLLPLRSNNSPLHF
J gene: TRBJ1-2; V gene: TRBV30; D gene: TRBD1; clone size: .; CDR3 DNA: TGTGCCTGGACCAAGGACAGGGTTGACTATGGCTACACCTTC; CDR3 protein: CAWTKDRVDYGYTF
J gene: TRBJ2-1; V gene: TRBV6-6; D gene: .; clone size: few; CDR3 DNA: TGTGCCAGCAGTTACTCATGGCAGAATGAGCAGTTCTTC; CDR3 protein: CASSYSWQNEQFF
J gene: TRBJ1-1; V gene: TRBV5-6; D gene: .; clone size: .; CDR3 DNA: TGTGCCAGCAGCTTGGTGTGGTCAGAGAACACTGAAGCTTTCTTT; CDR3 protein: CASSLVWSENTEAFF
J gene: TRBJ1-2; V gene: TRBV5-8; D gene: TRBD1; clone size: .; CDR3 DNA: TGTGCCAGCAGCTTGGGACAGGGGAGGTGGGGCTACACCTTC; CDR3 protein: CASSLGQGRWGYTF
J gene: TRBJ1-2; V gene: TRBV6-1; D gene: .; clone size: .; CDR3 DNA: TGTGCCAGCAGGAGCAGCGAGTCGGCGGGCTACACCTTC; CDR3 protein: CASRSSESAGYTF
J gene: TRBJ2-2; V gene: TRBV5-1; D gene: TRBD1; clone size: .; CDR3 DNA: TGCGCCAGCAGCTTGGCCACAGGGGTGTCCACCGGGGAGCTGTTTTTT; CDR3 protein: CASSLATGVSTGELFF
J gene: TRBJ2-7; V gene: TRBV6-1; D gene: TRBD2; clone size: .; CDR3 DNA: TGTGCCAGCAGTGGACTAGCGGGAGGAGACGGATACGAGCAGTACTTC; CDR3 protein: CASSGLAGGDGYEQYF
J gene: TRBJ2-5; V gene: TRBV4-1; D gene: .; clone size: .; CDR3 DNA: TGCGCCAGCAGCCAAGTCCCCAGGGAGACCCAGTACTTC; CDR3 protein: CASSQVPRETQYF
J gene: TRBJ1-5; V gene: TRBV7-9; D gene: .; clone size: .; CDR3 DNA: TGTGCCAGCCCCATGGGGAGGGGCTGGAGTCAGCCCCAGCATTTT; CDR3 protein: CASPMGRGWSQPQHF
J gene: TRBJ2-7; V gene: TRBV28; D gene: .; clone size: .; CDR3 DNA: TGTGCCAGCAGTTCCCCGGGTAGGGGCCAGCATCCCCAGTACTTC; CDR3 protein: CASSSPGRGQHPQYF
J gene: TRBJ2-3; V gene: TRBV29-1; D gene: .; clone size: .; CDR3 DNA: TGCAGCGTTGAAGAGAGAAGGGGGGGGAGGTATTTT; CDR3 protein: CSVEERRGGRYF
J gene: TRBJ2-3; V gene: TRBV4-1; D gene: .; clone size: .; CDR3 DNA: TGCGCCAGCAGCCAAGAAACCAGGGGTACTACAGATACGCAGTATTTT; CDR3 protein: CASSQETRGTTDTQYF
J gene: TRBJ2-4; V gene: TRBV2; D gene: TRBD1; clone size: .; CDR3 DNA: TGTGCCAGCAGTTTTGACAGGGGCCGTCAGTACTTC; CDR3 protein: CASSFDRGRQYF
J gene: TRBJ2-7; V gene: TRBV6-4; D gene: TRBD2; clone size: .; CDR3 DNA: TGTGCCAGCAGTGAACCTAGCGGGAGGAGGACCTACGAGCAGTACTTC; CDR3 protein: CASSEPSGRRTYEQYF
J gene: TRBJ1-2; V gene: TRBV10-2; D gene: TRBD1; clone size: .; CDR3 DNA: TGCGCCAGCAGGGGGACAGGGGCCATCTATGGCTACACCTTC; CDR3 protein: CASRGTGAIYGYTF
J gene: TRBJ2-1; V gene: TRBV2; D gene: .; clone size: .; CDR3 DNA: TGTGCCAGCAGGGTCATTCAGGGGAGCTCCTACAATGAGCAGTTCTTC; CDR3 protein: CASRVIQGSSYNEQFF
J gene: TRBJ1-5; V gene: TRBV6-5; D gene: TRBD1; clone size: .; CDR3 DNA: TGTGCCAGCAGTCGACAGGGCGATCAGCCCCAGCATTTT; CDR3 protein: CASSRQGDQPQHF